This T cell receptor beta chain was documented in a study of T cells in Graves' hyperthyroidism and ophthalmopathy. Regions amplified from RNA transcripts were the TCR beta CDR3 regions. In the first-round RT-PCR of the TCR CDR3, the HTBI primer set was used. TCRdb re-called the multiplex PCR reads with MiXCR, one entry per CDR3 protein. Of about 290,000 distinct CDR3 sequences in the sample, 13% were seen once. Lactation, pregnancy, other autoimmune disease or uncontrolled infection excluded patients. The sample holds many counts of this clonotype. Looked up from germline, CDR1 is MNHEY and CDR2 is SMNVEV (reference sequence). The V segment lost 6 bases and the J segment 3 bases; nucleotides outside the gene matches: 5. The CDR3 runs 15 residues.

This sequence originates from a woman aged 30 to 39 with Graves' hyperthyroidism that later progressed to Graves' ophthalmopathy. The source material was blood. This sequence joins TRBV27 and TRBJ2-3, with 11 bases that match TRBD2. CDR3 DNA sequence: TGTGCCAGCAGCCCACTAGCGGGAGTAACAGATACGCAGTATTTT. Encoded protein: CASSPLAGVTDTQYF.